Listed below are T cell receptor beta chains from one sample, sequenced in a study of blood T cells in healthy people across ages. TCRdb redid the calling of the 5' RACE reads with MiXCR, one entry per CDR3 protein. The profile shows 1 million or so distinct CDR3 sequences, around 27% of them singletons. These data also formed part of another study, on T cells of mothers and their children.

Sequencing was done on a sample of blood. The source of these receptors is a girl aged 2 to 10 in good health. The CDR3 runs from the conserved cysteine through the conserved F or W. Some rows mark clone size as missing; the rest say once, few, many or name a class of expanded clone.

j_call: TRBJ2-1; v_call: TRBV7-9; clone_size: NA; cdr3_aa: CASSLVHQEQFF
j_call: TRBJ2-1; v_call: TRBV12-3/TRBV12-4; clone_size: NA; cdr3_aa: CASSPLAGGPFNNEQFF
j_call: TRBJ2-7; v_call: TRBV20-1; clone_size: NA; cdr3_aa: CSARVGGAPYEQYF
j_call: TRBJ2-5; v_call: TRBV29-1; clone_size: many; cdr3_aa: CSVVVGPGETQYF
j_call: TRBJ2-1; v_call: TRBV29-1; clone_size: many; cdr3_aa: CSVPGDSYNEQFF
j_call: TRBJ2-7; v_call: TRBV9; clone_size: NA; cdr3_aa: CAGSPSAAENEQYF
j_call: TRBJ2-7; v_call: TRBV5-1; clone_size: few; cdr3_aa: CASSLVVGQSYEQYF
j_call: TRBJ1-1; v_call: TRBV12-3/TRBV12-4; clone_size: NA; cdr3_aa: CASSDTGYSTETFF
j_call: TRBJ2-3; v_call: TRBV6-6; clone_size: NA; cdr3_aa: CASSRLQGTDTQYF
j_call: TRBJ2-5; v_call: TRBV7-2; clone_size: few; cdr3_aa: CASSFPGPQETQYF
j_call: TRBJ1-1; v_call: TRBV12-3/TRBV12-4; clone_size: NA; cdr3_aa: CASSWNKNTEAFF
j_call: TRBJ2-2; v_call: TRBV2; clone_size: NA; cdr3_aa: CASSEFSAVSNTGELFF
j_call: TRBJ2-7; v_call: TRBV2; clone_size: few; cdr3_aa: CASNRQGRREEQYF
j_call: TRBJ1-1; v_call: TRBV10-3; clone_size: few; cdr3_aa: CASEAGVNTEAFF
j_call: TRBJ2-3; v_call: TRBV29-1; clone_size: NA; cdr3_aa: CSVDPQGYGTDTQYF
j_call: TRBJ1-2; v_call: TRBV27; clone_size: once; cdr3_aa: CASSLSTGAYGYTF
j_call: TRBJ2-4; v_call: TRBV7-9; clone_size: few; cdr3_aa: CASSIRGTGLDF
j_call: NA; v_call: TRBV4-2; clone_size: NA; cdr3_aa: CASSQEGWAPNEQFF
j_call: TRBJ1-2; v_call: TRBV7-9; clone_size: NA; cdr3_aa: CASSSLQGLNYGYTF
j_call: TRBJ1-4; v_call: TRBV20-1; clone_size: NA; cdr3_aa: CSALPDTNEKLFF
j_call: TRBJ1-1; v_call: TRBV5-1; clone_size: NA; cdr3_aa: CASSPGHREEAFF
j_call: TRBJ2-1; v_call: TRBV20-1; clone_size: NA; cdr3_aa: CSAEGLLDRSSYNEQFF
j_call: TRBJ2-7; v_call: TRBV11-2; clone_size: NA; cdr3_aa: CASSLVQRGEYEQYF
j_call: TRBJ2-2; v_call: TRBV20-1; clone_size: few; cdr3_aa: CSARRAGGTGELFF
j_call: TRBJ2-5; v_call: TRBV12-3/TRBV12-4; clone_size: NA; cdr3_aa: CASSFSGGTDEGETQYF
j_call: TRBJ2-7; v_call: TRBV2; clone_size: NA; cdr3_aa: CASSDYAGTEHYEQYF
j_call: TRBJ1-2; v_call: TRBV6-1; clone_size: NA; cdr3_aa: CASSAPGSETF
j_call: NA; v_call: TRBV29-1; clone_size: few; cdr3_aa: CSVDTAFGHNEQFF
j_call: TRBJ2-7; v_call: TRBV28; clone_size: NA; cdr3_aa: CASSRPGTTISYEQYF